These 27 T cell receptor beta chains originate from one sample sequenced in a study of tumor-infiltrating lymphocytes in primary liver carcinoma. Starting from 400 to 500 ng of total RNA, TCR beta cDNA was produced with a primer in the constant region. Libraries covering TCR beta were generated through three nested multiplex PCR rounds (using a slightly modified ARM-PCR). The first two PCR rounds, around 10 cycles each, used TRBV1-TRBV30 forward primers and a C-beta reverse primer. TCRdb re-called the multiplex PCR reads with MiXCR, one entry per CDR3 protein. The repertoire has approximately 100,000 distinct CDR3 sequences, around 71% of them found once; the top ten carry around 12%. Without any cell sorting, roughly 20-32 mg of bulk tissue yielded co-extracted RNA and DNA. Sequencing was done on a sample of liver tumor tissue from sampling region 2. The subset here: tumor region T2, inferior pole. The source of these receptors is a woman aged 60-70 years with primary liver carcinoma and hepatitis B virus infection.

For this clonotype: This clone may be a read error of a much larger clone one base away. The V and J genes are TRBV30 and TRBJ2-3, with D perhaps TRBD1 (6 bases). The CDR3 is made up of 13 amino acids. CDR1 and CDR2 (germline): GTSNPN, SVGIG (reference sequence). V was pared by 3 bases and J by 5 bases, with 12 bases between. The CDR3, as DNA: TGTGCCTGGAGACAGGGTCGCATAGATACGCAGTATTTT. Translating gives CAWRQGRIDTQYF. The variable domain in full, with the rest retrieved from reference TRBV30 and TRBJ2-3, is SQTIHQWPATLVQPVGSPLSLECTVEGTSNPNLYWYRQAAGRGLQLLFYSVGIGQISSEVPQNLSASRPQDRQFILSSKKLLLSDSGFYLCAWRQGRIDTQYFGPGTRLTVL.

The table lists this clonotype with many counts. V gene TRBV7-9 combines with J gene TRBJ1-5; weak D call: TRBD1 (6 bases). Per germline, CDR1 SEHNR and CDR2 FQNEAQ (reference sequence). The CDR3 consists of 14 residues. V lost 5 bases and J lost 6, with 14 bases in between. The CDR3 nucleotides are TGTGCCAGCAGCCCGGACCAGGGGATTCAGCCCCAGCATTTT. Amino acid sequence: CASSPDQGIQPQHF.

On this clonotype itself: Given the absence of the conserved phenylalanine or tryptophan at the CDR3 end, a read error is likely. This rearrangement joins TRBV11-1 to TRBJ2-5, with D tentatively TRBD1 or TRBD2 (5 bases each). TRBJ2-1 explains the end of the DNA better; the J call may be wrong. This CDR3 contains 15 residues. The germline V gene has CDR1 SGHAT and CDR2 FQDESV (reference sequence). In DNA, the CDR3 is TGTGCCAGCAGCTTGGGTGTACAGGTTAGGGAGACCCAGTTCTCC. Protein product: CASSLGVQVRETQFS.

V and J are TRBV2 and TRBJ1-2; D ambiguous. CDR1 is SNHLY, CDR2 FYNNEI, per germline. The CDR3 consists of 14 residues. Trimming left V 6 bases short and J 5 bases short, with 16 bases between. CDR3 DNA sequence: TGTGCCAGCAGGCCAGAGCGGGCGGGGTATGGCTACACCTTC. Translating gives CASRPERAGYGYTF.

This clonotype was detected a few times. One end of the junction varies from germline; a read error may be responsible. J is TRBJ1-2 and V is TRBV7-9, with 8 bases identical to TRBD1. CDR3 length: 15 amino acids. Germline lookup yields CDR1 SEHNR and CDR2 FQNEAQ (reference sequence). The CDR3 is CASSRGQGPNCGYTF. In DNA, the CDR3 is TGTGCCAGCAGCCGTGGACAGGGCCCGAACTGTGGCTACACCTTC.

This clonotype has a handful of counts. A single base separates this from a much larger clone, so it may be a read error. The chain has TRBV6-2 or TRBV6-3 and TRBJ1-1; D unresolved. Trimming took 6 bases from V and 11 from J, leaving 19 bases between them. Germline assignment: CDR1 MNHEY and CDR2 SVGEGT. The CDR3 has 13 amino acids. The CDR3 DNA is TGTGCCAGCAGCCATAAAGACCGGCCTCACGCTTTCTTT. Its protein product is CASSHKDRPHAFF.

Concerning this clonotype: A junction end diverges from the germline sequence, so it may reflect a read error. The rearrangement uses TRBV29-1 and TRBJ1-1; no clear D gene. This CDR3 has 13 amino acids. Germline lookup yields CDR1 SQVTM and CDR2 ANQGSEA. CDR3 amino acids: CSARAGRHTEAFF. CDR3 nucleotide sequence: TGCAGCGCCCGGGCCGGGCGACACACCGAAGCCTTCTTT. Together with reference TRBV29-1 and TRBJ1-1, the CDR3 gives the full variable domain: SAVISQKPSRDICQRGTSLTIQCQVDSQVTMMFWYRQQPGQSLTLIATANQGSEATYESGFVIDKFPISRPNLTFSTLTVSNMSPEDSSIYLCSARAGRHTEAFFGQGTRLTVV.

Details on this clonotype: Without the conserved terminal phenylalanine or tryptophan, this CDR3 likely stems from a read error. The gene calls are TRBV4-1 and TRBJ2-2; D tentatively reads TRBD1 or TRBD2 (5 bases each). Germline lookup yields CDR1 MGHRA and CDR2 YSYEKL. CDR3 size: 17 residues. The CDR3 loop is CTSSQDHPRDPPGELFL. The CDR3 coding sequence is TGCACCAGCAGCCAAGATCATCCAAGGGACCCTCCCGGGGAGCTGTTTCTT.

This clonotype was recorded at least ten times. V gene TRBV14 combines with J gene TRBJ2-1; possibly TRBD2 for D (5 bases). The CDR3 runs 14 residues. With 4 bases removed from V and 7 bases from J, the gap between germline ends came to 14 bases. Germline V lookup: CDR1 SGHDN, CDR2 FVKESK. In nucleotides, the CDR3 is TGTGCCAGCAGCCCTAAATTGACGGGGAATGAGCAGTTCTTC. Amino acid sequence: CASSPKLTGNEQFF.

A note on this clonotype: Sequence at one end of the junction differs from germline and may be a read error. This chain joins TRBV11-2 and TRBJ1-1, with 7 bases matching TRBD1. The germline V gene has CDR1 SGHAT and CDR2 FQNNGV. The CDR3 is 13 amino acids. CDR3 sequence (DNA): TGCGCCAGCAGCTTAGAAGGGGGCACTCAAGCTCTCTTT. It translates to CASSLEGGTQALF.

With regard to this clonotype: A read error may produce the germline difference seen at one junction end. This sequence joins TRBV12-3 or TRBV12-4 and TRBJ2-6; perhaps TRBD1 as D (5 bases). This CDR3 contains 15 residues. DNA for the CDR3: TGTGCCGGCAGTTTATGCCTCTCTGGGGCCAACGTCCTCACTTTC. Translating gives CAGSLCLSGANVLTF.

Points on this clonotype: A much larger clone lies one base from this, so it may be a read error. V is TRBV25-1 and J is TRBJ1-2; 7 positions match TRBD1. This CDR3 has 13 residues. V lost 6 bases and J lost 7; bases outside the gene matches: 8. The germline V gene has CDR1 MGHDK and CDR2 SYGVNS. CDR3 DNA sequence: TGTGCCAGCAGCAGTAGACAGGGCGGTGGCTACACCTTC. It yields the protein CASSSRQGGGYTF.

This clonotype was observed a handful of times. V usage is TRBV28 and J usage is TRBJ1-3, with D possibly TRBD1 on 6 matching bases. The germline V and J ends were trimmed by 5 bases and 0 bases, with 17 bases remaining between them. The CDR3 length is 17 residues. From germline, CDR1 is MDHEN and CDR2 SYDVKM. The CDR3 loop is CASSKPRQANSGNTIYF. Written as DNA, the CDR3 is TGTGCCAGCAGTAAACCCAGACAGGCCAACTCTGGAAACACCATATATTTT.

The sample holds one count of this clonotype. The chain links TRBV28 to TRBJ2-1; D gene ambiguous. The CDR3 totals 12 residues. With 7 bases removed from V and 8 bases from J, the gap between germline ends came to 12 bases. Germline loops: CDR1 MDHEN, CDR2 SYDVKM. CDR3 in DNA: TGTGCCAGCACTTTTTTGGCCGATGAGCAGTTCTTC. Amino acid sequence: CASTFLADEQFF.

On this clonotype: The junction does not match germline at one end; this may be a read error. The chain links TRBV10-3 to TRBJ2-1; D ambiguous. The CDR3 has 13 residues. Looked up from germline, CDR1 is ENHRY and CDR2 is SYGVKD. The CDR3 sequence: CAITESSYNEQSF. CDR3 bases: TGTGCCATCACGGAAAGCTCCTACAATGAACAGTCCTTC.

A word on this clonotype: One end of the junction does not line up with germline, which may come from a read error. CDR3 sequence reads: CASSLGPGGKLERFF. CDR3 DNA: TGTGCCAGCAGCTTAGGACCTGGCGGGAAGCTTGAGCGGTTCTTC. V gene TRBV11-3 combines with J gene TRBJ2-1; tentative D call: TRBD2 (6 bases). The CDR3 extends over 15 amino acids. Germline lookup yields CDR1 SGHNT and CDR2 YENEEA. Full variable domain (missing parts from reference TRBV11-3 and TRBJ2-1): EAGVVQSPRYKIIEKKQPVAFWCNPISGHNTLYWYLQNLGQGPELLIRYENEEAVDDSQLPKDRFSAERLKGVDSTLKIQPAELGDSAVYLCASSLGPGGKLERFFGPGTRLTVL.

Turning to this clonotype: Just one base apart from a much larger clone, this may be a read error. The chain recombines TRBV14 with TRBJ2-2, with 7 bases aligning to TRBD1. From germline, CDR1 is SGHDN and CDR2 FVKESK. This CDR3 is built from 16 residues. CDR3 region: CTSSPPGTENTGELFF. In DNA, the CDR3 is TGTACCAGCAGCCCCCCGGGGACAGAAAACACCGGGGAGCTGTTTTTT.

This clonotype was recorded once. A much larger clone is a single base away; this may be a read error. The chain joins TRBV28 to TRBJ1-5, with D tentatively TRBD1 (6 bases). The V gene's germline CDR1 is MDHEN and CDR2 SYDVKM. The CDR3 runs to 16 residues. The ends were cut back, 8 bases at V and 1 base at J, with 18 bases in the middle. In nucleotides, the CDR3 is TGTGCCAGCGATCGCTCGCGGGGGACAAGCAATCAGCCCCAGCATTTT. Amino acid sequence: CASDRSRGTSNQPQHF.

CDR3 sequence (DNA): TGTGCCAGCGGACCTAGCCTTGACACCTGGGGGCTGTTTTTT. It translates to CASGPSLDTWGLFF. The chain uses TRBV11-1 and TRBJ2-2; maybe TRBD2 (5 bases). V was trimmed by 8 bases and J by 13 bases, leaving 23 bases between them. The CDR3 is 14 residues long. Germline V gene lookup returns CDR1 SGHAT and CDR2 FQDESV (reference sequence). Variable domain in full (rest from reference TRBV11-1 and TRBJ2-2): EAEVAQSPRYKITEKSQAVAFWCDPISGHATLYWYRQILGQGPELLVQFQDESVVDDSQLPKDRFSAERLKGVDSTLKIQPAELGDSAMYLCASGPSLDTWGLFFGEGSRLTVL.

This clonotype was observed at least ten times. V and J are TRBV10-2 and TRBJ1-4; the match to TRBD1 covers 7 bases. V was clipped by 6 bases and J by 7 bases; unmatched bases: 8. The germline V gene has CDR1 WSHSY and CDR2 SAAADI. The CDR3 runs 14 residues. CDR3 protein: CASSRQGRSEKLFF. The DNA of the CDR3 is TGCGCCAGCAGCCGACAGGGCAGGAGTGAAAAACTGTTTTTT.

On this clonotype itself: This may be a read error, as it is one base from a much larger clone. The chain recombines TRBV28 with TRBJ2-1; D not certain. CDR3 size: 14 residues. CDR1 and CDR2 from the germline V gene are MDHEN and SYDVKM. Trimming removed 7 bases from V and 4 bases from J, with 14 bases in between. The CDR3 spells CASNTTDYYNEQFF. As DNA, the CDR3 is TGTGCCAGCAACACGACTGATTATTACAATGAGCAGTTCTTC.

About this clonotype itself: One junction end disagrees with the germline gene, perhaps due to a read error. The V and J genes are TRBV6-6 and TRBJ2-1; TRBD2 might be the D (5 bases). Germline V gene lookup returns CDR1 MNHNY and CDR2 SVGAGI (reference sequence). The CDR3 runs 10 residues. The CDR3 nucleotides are TGTGCCAGCATGGAGGATGAGCAATACTTC. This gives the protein CASMEDEQYF.

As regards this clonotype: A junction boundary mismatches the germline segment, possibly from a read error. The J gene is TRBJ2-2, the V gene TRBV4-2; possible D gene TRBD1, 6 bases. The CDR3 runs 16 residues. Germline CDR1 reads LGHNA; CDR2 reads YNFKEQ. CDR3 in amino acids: CPSSHTVGARTGELFF. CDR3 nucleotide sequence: TGTCCCAGCAGCCATACTGTGGGGGCGAGAACCGGGGAGCTGTTTTTT.

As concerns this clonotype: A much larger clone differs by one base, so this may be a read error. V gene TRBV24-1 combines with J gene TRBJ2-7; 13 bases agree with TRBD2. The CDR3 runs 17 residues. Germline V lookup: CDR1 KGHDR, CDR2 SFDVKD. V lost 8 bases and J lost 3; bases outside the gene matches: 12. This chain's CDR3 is CATNDSGTSGMIYEQYF. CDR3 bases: TGTGCCACCAATGACTCGGGGACTAGCGGGATGATCTACGAGCAGTACTTC.

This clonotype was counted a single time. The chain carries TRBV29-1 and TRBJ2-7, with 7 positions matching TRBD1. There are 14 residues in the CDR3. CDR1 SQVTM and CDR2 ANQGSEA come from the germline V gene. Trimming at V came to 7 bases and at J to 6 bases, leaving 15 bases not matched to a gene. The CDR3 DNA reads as TGCAGCGCTCAGAACAGGGGACCCTCCGTCGAGCAGTACTTC. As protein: CSAQNRGPSVEQYF.

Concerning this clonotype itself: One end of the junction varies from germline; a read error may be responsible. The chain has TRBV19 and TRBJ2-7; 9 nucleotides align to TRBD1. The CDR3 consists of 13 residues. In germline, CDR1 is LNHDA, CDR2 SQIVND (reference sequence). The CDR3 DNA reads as TGTGCCAGTAGTAGCCGGGACAGGGCCTCTTGGGACTTC. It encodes CASSSRDRASWDF.

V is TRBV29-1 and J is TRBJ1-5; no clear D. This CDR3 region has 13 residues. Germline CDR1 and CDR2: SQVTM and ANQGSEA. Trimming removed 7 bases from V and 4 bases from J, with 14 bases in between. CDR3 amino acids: CSAHITSNQPQHF. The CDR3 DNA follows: TGCAGCGCGCATATTACTTCTAATCAGCCCCAGCATTTT. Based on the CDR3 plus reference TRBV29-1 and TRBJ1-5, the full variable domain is SAVISQKPSRDICQRGTSLTIQCQVDSQVTMMFWYRQQPGQSLTLIATANQGSEATYESGFVIDKFPISRPNLTFSTLTVSNMSPEDSSIYLCSAHITSNQPQHFGDGTRLSIL.